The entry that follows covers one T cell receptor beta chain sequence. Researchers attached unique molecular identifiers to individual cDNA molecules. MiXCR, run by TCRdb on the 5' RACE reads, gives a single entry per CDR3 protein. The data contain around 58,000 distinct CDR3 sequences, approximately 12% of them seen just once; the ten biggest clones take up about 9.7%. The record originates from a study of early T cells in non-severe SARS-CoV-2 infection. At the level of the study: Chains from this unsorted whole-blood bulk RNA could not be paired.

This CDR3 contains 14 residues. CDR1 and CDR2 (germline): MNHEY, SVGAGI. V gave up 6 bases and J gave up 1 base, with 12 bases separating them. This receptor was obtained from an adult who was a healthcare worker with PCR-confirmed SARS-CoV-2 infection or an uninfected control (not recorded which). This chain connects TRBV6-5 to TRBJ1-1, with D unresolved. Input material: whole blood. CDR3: CASSPDTWNTEAFF. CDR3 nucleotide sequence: TGTGCCAGCAGCCCTGACACTTGGAACACTGAAGCTTTCTTT.